The next 23 T cell receptor beta chains were all read from a single sample in a study of T-cell memory formation after mild COVID-19. Each CDR3 protein is one row after TCRdb ran MiXCR on the 5' RACE reads. This table has approximately 340,000 distinct CDR3 sequences, approximately 15% appearing once. Sequenced material: PBMCs or a T cell subset sorted from them (not recorded which). These receptors came from a man aged 18 to 35 who had mild COVID-19 (a few samples of this study predate the infection). Cell type and time point are not known.

This clonotype has more than one count but fewer than ten. The genes are TRBV6-5 and TRBJ2-1; D might be TRBD2 (5 bases). The CDR3 is made up of 13 amino acids. CDR1 is MNHEY and CDR2 is SVGAGI in the germline V gene. V was clipped by 6 bases and J by 9 bases, with 15 bases between them. The CDR3 region is CASSTVPGSEQFF. The CDR3 region has the DNA TGTGCCAGCAGCACGGTCCCGGGGAGTGAGCAGTTCTTC.

The chain uses TRBV7-9 and TRBJ1-1; TRBD1 aligns across 9 bases. This CDR3 is 15 amino acids long. The J segment lost 2 bases and the V segment lost 11 bases, leaving 12 bases of the junction unmatched. Per the germline V gene, CDR1 is SEHNR and CDR2 is FQNEAQ (reference sequence). CDR3 protein: CAGRPGQGVNTEAFF. CDR3 in DNA: TGTGCCGGACGACCGGGACAGGGAGTAAACACTGAAGCTTTCTTT.

This clonotype was counted at least ten times. V usage is TRBV7-9 and J usage is TRBJ2-1; D is perhaps TRBD1 (6 bases). V was trimmed by 6 bases and J by 0 bases, leaving 15 bases between them. Per germline, CDR1 SEHNR and CDR2 FQNEAQ (reference sequence). The CDR3 spans 16 residues. The CDR3 region is CASSHRPDSSYNEQFF. The CDR3 DNA reads as TGTGCCAGCAGTCACAGACCGGACAGCTCCTACAATGAGCAGTTCTTC.

This clonotype was seen more than once but under ten times. The chain couples TRBV6-5 to TRBJ1-1; D remains ambiguous. The CDR3 totals 16 residues. Trimming stripped 10 bases from V and 1 base from J, with 22 bases between. The germline CDR1 and CDR2 sequences are MNHEY and SVGAGI. This CDR3 reads CAIFVRHGKGNTEAFF. CDR3 DNA sequence: TGTGCCATATTCGTCCGACACGGAAAAGGGAACACTGAAGCTTTCTTT.

This clonotype showed up just a few times. The chain links TRBV4-1 to TRBJ1-2, with TRBD1 matching over 10 bases. Germline V CDR1 and CDR2: MGHRA, YSYEKL. The CDR3 sequence is 16 residues long. Trimming cost V 2 bases and J 3 bases; bases outside gene matches: 6. This CDR3 is CASSQSPGQGYYGYTF. As DNA, the CDR3 is TGCGCCAGCAGCCAAAGTCCGGGACAGGGGTACTATGGCTACACCTTC.

V usage is TRBV18 and J usage is TRBJ2-5; a possible D gene is TRBD1 (5 bases). V was clipped by 0 bases and J by 3 bases, with 14 bases between them. Germline CDR1 KGHSH, CDR2 LQKENI. This CDR3 is built from 16 residues. The DNA of the CDR3 is TGTGCCAGCTCACCACCGTGGGGCAGAGACGAAGAGACCCAGTACTTC. Translating gives CASSPPWGRDEETQYF.

Of note for this clonotype: A much larger clone lies a single base off, so this may be a read error. As the CDR3 is not closed by the conserved phenylalanine or tryptophan, this likely results from a read error. The CDR3 here is CASSFGGQETQYL. CDR3 DNA sequence: TGCGCCAGCAGCTTCGGGGGACAAGAGACCCAGTACTTA. V gene TRBV5-1 combines with J gene TRBJ2-5; a weak D match, TRBD2 (6 bases). Germline V gives CDR1 SGHRS, CDR2 YFSETQ. There are 13 residues in the CDR3. Trimming took 2 bases from V and 2 from J, leaving 7 bases between them.

The rearrangement links TRBV7-9 to TRBJ2-5; 8 nucleotides align to TRBD1. J was trimmed by 1 base and V by 2 bases; bases with no gene match: 6. The germline CDR1 and CDR2 sequences are SEHNR and FQNEAQ (reference sequence). This CDR3 spans 16 amino acids. The CDR3 DNA is TGTGCCAGCAGCTTACAGGGGGCTACTTCCCAAGAGACCCAGTACTTC. Protein product: CASSLQGATSQETQYF.

V gene TRBV29-1 combines with J gene TRBJ2-7; tentatively, D is TRBD2 (5 bases). The length of the CDR3 is 11 residues. V was clipped by 8 bases and J by 2 bases, with 10 bases between them. Looked up from germline, CDR1 is SQVTM and CDR2 is ANQGSEA. The DNA for the CDR3 is TGCAGCCCCCCGAGGGCCTACGAGCAGTACGTC. It specifies CSPPRAYEQYV.

This clonotype was picked up a small number of times. V is TRBV19 and J is TRBJ1-2; TRBD1 might be the D (6 bases). This CDR3 is 15 amino acids long. The germline V gene encodes CDR1 LNHDA and CDR2 SQIVND (reference sequence). With 1 base removed from V and 5 bases from J, the gap between germline ends came to 14 bases. CDR3 loop: CASSIVSAGVYGYTF. CDR3 sequence (DNA): TGTGCCAGTAGTATAGTATCGGCAGGGGTATATGGCTACACCTTC.

This clonotype was detected a few times. The V call is TRBV6-5, the J call TRBJ2-1; 7 positions match TRBD1. The CDR3 is made up of 17 amino acids. CDR1 and CDR2 from the germline V gene are MNHEY and SVGAGI. Trimming cost V 2 bases and J 4 bases; bases outside gene matches: 11. The CDR3 sequence: CASSYTMTGPVYNEQFF. The CDR3 region has the DNA TGTGCCAGCAGTTACACCATGACAGGGCCGGTATACAATGAGCAGTTCTTC.

This clonotype appeared many times. This chain connects TRBV15 to TRBJ2-7; D is ambiguous. This CDR3 is built from 14 residues. Germline loops: CDR1 LNHNV, CDR2 YYDKDF (reference sequence). V lost 0 bases, J lost 6 bases, and 12 bases lay in between. CDR3 region: CATSRDFDGSEQYV. In nucleotides, the CDR3 is TGTGCCACCAGCAGAGATTTTGATGGTTCCGAGCAGTACGTC.

In this sample, this clonotype turned up a few times. This chain uses TRBV7-9 with TRBJ1-4; D is perhaps TRBD1 (6 bases). The V end was cut by 10 bases, the J end by 0 bases, with 15 bases between. The CDR3 covers 15 residues. Germline loops: CDR1 SEHNR, CDR2 FQNEAQ (reference sequence). CDR3 loop: CATNARGTTNEKLFF. The CDR3 coding sequence is TGTGCCACCAACGCAAGGGGGACAACTAATGAAAAACTGTTTTTT. Full variable domain (outside the CDR3, taken from reference TRBV7-9 and TRBJ1-4): DTGVSQNPRHKITKRGQNVTFRCDPISEHNRLYWYRQTLGQGPEFLTYFQNEAQLEKSRLLSDRFSAERPKGSFSTLEIQRTEQGDSAMYLCATNARGTTNEKLFFGSGTQLSVL.

This clonotype was counted only a few times. The CDR3 reads CASSVAGGIGTDTQYF. As DNA, the CDR3 is TGTGCCAGCAGCGTAGCTGGGGGGATCGGCACAGATACGCAGTATTTT. V gene TRBV9 combines with J gene TRBJ2-3, with D perhaps matching TRBD2 (6 bases). This CDR3 has 16 residues. Germline lookup yields CDR1 SGDLS and CDR2 YYNGEE. V was pared by 0 bases and J by 1 base, with 12 bases between.

The CDR3 loop is CANIRLAGTQETQYF. The CDR3, as DNA: TGTGCCAACATCCGACTAGCGGGTACTCAAGAGACCCAGTACTTC. The rearrangement links TRBV2 to TRBJ2-5; 10 positions match TRBD2. Per germline, CDR1 SNHLY and CDR2 FYNNEI. Germline trimming cut 10 bases from V and 2 bases from J; bases unmatched to any gene: 10. The CDR3 has 15 amino acids.

The chain combines TRBV4-3 with TRBJ2-1, with TRBD2 identical over 13 bases. The V gene end was trimmed by 4 bases and the J gene end by 5 bases; junction bases not matched to a gene: 8. Germline values: CDR1 LGHNA, CDR2 YSLEER. This CDR3 region has 17 residues. CDR3: CASSPSGLAGVNNEQFF. The CDR3 bases are TGCGCCAGCAGCCCTTCAGGACTAGCGGGGGTTAACAATGAGCAGTTCTTC.

The chain couples TRBV12-3 or TRBV12-4 to TRBJ1-3, with 8 nucleotides matching TRBD1. CDR3 length: 14 amino acids. V lost 4 bases to trimming and J lost 4 bases; unmatched junction nucleotides: 3. CDR3 sequence reads: CASSWTGSGNTIYF. CDR3 bases: TGTGCCAGCAGTTGGACAGGGTCAGGAAACACCATATATTTT.

This clonotype was counted only a few times. The genes are TRBV6-2 or TRBV6-3 and TRBJ1-5; 8 nucleotides align to TRBD1. Trimming at V came to 4 bases and at J to 1 base, leaving 6 bases not matched to a gene. Germline CDR1 reads MNHEY; CDR2 reads SVGEGT. The CDR3 is 16 residues long. The CDR3 sequence is CASSSPGTGSNQPQHF. CDR3 nucleotide sequence: TGTGCCAGCAGTTCCCCCGGGACAGGAAGCAATCAGCCCCAGCATTTT.

This rearrangement joins TRBV20-1 to TRBJ1-2; D is possibly TRBD1 (6 bases). The CDR3 has 15 amino acids. CDR1 and CDR2 from the germline V gene are DFQATT and SNEGSKA (reference sequence). V lost 0 bases, J lost 4 bases, and 15 bases lay in between. This CDR3 reads CSARDVLGGSYGYTF. The CDR3 DNA reads as TGCAGTGCTAGAGATGTTCTGGGGGGCAGCTATGGCTACACCTTC.

In its sample, this clonotype was seen many times. V is TRBV2 and J is TRBJ1-1; D remains unclear. Trimming left V 6 bases short and J 7 bases short, with 12 bases between. The CDR3 has 12 amino acids. Germline V gene sequence: CDR1 SNHLY, CDR2 FYNNEI. As DNA, the CDR3 is TGTGCCAGCAGCGATGAGGGCCTTGAAGCTTTCTTT. Protein: CASSDEGLEAFF.

This clonotype was observed a few times. This chain uses TRBV7-9 with TRBJ2-3, with TRBD2 identical over 7 bases. The CDR3 is made up of 16 amino acids. V shed 7 bases and J 0 bases; nucleotides not matched to a gene: 10. CDR1 and CDR2 (germline): SEHNR, FQNEAQ (reference sequence). The CDR3, as DNA: TGTGCCAGCATCCCTTTTGGGCGGGAGAGCACAGATACGCAGTATTTT. Protein sequence: CASIPFGRESTDTQYF.

This clonotype was seen many times. The V and J genes are TRBV7-9 and TRBJ1-2; 7 bases map to TRBD1. CDR1 and CDR2 (germline): SEHNR, FQNEAQ (reference sequence). The CDR3 has 15 residues. The ends lost 3 bases at V and 5 bases at J; junction bases unmatched: 9. In DNA, the CDR3 is TGTGCCAGCAGCTTTGGGAGAGGGGGCGCTTATGGCTACACCTTC. This gives the protein CASSFGRGGAYGYTF.

The J gene is TRBJ1-1, the V gene TRBV24-1; D uncertain. Germline loops: CDR1 KGHDR, CDR2 SFDVKD. V shed 4 bases and J shed 3 bases, with 8 bases lying between them. The length of the CDR3 is 13 residues. CDR3 nucleotides: TGTGCCACCAGTGACGGCAGCTACACTGAAGCTTTCTTT. Translating gives CATSDGSYTEAFF.